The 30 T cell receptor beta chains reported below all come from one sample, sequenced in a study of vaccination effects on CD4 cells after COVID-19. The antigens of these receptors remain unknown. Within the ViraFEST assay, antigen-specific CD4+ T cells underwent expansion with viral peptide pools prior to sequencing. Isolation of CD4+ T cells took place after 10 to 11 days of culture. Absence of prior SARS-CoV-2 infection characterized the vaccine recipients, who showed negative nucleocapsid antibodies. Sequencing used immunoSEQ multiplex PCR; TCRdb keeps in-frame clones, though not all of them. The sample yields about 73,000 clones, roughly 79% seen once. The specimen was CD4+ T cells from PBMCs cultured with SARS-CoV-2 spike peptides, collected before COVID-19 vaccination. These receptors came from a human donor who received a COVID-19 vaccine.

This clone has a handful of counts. CDR3: CASSQRGYTDTQYF. The CDR3 nucleotides read TGTGCCAGCTCACAGCGGGGGTACACAGATACGCAGTATTTT. The V and J genes are TRBV18 and TRBJ2-3, with 8 nucleotides matching TRBD2. Trimming took 4 bases from V and 2 from J; bases not matched to a gene: 2. The germline V gene encodes CDR1 KGHSH and CDR2 LQKENI. This CDR3 is built from 14 residues.

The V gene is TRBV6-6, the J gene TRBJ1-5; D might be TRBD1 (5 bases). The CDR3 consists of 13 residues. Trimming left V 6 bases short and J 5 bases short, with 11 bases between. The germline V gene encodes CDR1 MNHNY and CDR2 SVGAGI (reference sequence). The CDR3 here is CASREAGYQPQHF. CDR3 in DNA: TGTGCCAGCAGAGAGGCAGGGTATCAGCCCCAGCATTTT.

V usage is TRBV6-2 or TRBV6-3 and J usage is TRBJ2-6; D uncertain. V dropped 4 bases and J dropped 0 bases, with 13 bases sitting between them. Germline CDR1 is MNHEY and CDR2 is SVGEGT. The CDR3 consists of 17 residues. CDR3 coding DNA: TGTGCCAGCAGTTTGAGCGTGACCTCCTCTGGGGCCAACGTCCTGACTTTC. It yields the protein CASSLSVTSSGANVLTF.

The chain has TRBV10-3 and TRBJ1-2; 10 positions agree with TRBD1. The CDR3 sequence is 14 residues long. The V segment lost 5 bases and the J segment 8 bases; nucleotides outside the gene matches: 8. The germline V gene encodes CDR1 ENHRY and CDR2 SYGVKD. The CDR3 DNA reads TGTGCCATCAGTCGGGACAGGGGATGGGAGGGCTACACCTTC. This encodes CAISRDRGWEGYTF.

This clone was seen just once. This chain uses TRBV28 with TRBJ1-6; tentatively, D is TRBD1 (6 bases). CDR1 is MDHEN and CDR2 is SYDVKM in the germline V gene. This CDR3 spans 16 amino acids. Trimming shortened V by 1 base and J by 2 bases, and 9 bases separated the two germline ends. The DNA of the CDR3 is TGTGCCAGCAGTTTATTTAGGACAGCCTATAATTCACCCCTCCACTTT. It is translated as CASSLFRTAYNSPLHF.

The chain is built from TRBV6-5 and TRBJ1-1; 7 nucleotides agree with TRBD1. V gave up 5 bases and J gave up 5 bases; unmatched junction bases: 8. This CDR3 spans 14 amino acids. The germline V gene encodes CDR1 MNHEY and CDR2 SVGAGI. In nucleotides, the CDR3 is TGTGCCAGCAGTATACACAGGGGTCAGACTGAAGCTTTCTTT. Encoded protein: CASSIHRGQTEAFF.

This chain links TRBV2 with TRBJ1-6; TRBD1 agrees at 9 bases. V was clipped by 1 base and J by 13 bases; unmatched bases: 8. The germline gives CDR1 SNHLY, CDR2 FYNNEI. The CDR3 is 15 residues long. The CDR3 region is CASSEGSQGALPLHF. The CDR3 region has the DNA TGTGCCAGCAGTGAAGGGTCACAGGGGGCGCTTCCCCTCCACTTT.

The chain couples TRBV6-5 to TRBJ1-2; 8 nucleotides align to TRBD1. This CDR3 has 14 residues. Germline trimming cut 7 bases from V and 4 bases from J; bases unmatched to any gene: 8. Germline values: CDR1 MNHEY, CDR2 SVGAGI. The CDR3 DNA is TGTGCCAGCACCCAACAGGGGGGATTCTATGGCTACACCTTC. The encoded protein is CASTQQGGFYGYTF.

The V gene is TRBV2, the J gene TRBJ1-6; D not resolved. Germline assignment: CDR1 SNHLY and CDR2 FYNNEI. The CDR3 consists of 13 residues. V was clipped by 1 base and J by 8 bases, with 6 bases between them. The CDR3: CASSEVEDSPLHF. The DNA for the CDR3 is TGTGCCAGCAGTGAAGTGGAGGATTCACCCCTCCACTTT.

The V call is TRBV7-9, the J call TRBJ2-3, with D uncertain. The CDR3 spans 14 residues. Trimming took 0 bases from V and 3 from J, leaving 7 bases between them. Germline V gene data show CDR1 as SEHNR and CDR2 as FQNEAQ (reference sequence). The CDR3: CASSLARATDTQYF. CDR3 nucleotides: TGTGCCAGCAGCTTAGCGCGTGCGACAGATACGCAGTATTTT.

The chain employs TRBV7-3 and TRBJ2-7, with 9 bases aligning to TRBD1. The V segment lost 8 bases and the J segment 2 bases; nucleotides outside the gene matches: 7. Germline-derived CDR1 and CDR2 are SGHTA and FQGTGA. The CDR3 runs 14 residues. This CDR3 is CASLDRGLTYEQYV. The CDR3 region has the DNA TGTGCCAGCCTAGACAGGGGGTTGACCTACGAGCAGTACGTC.

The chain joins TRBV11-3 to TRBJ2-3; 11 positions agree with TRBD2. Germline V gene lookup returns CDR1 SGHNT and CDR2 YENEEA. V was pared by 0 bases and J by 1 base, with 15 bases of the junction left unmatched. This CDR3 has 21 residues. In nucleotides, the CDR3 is TGTGCCAGCAGCTTAGAGGGACCGGGACTAGCGGTATCCCAGGGCACAGATACGCAGTATTTT. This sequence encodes CASSLEGPGLAVSQGTDTQYF.

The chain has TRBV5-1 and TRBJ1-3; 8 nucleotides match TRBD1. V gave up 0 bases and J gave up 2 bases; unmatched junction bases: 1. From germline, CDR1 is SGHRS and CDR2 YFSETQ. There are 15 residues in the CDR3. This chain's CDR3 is CASSLATGAGNTIYF. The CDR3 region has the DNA TGCGCCAGCAGCTTGGCGACAGGGGCTGGAAACACCATATATTTT. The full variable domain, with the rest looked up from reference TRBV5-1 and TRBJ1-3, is KAGVTQTPRYLIKTRGQQVTLSCSPISGHRSVSWYQQTPGQGLQFLFEYFSETQRNKGNFPGRFSGRQFSNSRSEMNVSTLELGDSALYLCASSLATGAGNTIYFGEGSWLTVV.

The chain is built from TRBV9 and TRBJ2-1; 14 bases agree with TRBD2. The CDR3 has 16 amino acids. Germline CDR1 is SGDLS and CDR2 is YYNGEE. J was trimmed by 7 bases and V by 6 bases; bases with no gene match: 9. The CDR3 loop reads CASTLSGTSGGNEQFF. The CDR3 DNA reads TGTGCCAGCACCCTTTCCGGGACTAGCGGGGGTAATGAGCAGTTCTTC.

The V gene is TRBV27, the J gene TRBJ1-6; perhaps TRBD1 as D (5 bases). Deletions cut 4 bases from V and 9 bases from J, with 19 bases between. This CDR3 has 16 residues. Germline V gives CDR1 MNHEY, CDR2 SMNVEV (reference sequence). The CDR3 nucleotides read TGTGCCAGCAGTTCTTTCCTCGGGACTGCTTCTTCACCCCTCCACTTT. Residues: CASSSFLGTASSPLHF.

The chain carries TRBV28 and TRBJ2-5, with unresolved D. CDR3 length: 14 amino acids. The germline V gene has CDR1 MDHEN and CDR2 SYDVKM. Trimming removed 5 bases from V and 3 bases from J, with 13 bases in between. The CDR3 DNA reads TGTGCCAGCAGTCCCCCCACACGGGAAGAGACCCAGTACTTC. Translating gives CASSPPTREETQYF. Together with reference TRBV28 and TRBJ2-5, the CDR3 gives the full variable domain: DVKVTQSSRYLVKRTGEKVFLECVQDMDHENMFWYRQDPGLGLRLIYFSYDVKMKEKGDIPEGYSVSREKKERFSLILESASTNQTSMYLCASSPPTREETQYFGPGTRLLVL.

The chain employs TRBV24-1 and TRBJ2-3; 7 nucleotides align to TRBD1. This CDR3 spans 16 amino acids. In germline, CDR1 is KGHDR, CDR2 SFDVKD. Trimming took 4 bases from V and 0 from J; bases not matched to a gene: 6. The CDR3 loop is CATSDLQGLSTDTQYF. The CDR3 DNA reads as TGTGCCACCAGTGACCTACAGGGGTTAAGCACAGATACGCAGTATTTT.

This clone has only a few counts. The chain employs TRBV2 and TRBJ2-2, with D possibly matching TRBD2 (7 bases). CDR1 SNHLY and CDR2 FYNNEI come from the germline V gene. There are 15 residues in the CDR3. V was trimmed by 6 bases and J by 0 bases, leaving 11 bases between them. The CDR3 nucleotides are TGTGCCAGCAGGATAGGGGGGGCGAACACCGGGGAGCTGTTTTTT. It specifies CASRIGGANTGELFF.

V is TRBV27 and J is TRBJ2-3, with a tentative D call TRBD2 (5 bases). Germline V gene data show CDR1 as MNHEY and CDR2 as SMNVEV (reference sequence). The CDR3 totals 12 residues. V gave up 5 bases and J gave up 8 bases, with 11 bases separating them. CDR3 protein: CASSPIRGTQYF. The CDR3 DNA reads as TGTGCCAGCAGTCCCATCCGGGGTACGCAGTATTTT.

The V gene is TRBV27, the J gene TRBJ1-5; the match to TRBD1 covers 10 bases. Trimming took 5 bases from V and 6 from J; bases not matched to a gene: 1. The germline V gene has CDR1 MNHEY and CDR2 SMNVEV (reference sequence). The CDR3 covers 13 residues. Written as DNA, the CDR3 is TGTGCCAGCAGTCGGACAGGGGGTCAGCCCCAGCATTTT. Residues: CASSRTGGQPQHF.

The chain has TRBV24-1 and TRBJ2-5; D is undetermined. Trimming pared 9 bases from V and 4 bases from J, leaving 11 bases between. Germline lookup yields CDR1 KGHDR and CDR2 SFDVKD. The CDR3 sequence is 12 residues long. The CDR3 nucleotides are TGTGCCACCTCTTTTGGCACAGAGACCCAGTACTTC. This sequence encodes CATSFGTETQYF.

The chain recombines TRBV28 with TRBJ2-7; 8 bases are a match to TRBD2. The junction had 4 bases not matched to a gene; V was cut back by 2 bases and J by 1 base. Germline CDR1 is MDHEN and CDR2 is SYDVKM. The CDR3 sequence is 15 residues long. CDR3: CASSLPGGRSYEQYV. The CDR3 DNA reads TGTGCCAGCAGTTTACCGGGAGGGAGGTCCTACGAGCAGTACGTC.

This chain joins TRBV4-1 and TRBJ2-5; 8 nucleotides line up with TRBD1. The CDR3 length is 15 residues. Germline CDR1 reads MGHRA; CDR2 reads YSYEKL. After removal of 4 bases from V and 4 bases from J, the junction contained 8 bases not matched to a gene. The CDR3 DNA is TGCGCCAGCAGCCCTGGACAGGGCGGATTAGAGACCCAGTACTTC. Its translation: CASSPGQGGLETQYF.

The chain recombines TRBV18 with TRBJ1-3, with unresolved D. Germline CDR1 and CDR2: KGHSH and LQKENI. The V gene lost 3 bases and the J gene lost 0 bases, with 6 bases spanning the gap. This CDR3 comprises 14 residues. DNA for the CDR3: TGTGCCAGCTCACCCGGTAGCTCTGGAAACACCATATATTTT. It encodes CASSPGSSGNTIYF.

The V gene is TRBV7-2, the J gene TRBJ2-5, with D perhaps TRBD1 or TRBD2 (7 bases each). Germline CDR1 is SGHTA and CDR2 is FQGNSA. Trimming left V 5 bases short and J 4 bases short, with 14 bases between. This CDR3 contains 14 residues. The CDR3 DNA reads TGTGCCAGCAGCGGGGGGAGGGGGCGAGAGACCCAGTACTTC. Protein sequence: CASSGGRGRETQYF.

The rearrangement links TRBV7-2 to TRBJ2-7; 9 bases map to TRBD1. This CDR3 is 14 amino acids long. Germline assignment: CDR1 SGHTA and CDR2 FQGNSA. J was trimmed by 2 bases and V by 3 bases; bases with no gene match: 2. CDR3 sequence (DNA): TGTGCCAGCAGCTTGGGACAGGGAGCCTACGAGCAGTACGTC. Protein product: CASSLGQGAYEQYV.

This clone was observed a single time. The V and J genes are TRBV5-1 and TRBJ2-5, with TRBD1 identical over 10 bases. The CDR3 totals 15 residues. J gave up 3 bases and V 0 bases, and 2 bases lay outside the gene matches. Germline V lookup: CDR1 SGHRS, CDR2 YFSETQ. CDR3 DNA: TGCGCCAGCAGCTTGGTGACAGGGGGCGAAGAGACCCAGTACTTC. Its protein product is CASSLVTGGEETQYF.

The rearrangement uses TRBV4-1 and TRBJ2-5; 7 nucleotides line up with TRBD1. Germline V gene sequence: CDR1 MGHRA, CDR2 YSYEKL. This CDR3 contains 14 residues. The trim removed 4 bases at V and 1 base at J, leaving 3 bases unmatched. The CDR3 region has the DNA TGCGCCAGCAGCCTCGGACAGGCCCAAGAGACCCAGTACTTC. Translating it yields CASSLGQAQETQYF.

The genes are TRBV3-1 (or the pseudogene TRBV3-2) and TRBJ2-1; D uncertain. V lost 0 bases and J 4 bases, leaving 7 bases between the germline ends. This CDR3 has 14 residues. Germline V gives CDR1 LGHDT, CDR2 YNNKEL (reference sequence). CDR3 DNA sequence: TGTGCCAGCAGCCAAGACCCCGGATACAATGAGCAGTTCTTC. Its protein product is CASSQDPGYNEQFF.

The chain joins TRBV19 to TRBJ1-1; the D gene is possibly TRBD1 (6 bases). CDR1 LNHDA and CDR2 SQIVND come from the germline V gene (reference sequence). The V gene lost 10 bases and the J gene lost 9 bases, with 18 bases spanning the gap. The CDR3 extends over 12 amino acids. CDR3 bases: TGTGCCACCGCGGGGGGGACAAGGCAAGCTTTCTTT. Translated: CATAGGTRQAFF.